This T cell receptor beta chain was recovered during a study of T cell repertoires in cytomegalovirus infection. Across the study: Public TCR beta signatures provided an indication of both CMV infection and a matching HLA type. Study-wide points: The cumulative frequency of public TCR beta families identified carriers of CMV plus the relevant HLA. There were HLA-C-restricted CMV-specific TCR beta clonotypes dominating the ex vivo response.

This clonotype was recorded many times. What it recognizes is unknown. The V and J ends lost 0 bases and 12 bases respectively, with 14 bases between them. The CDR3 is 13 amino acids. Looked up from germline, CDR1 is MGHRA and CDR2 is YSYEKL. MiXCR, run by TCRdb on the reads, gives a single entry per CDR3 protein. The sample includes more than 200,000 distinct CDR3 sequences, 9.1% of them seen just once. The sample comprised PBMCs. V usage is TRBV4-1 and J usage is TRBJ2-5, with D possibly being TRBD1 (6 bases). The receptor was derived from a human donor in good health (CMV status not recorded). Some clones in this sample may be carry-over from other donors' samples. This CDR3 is CASSQDGVGTKYF. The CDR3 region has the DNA TGCGCCAGCAGCCAAGATGGAGTAGGGACAAAGTACTTC.